This is a list of T cell receptor beta chains from one sample in a study of cytomegalovirus exposure and HLA in healthy donors. Some clones are missing from TCRdb's copy, which holds only in-frame ones; the method was immunoSEQ multiplex PCR. Among around 140,000 clones listed, around 93% were seen once. Material: PBMCs. These receptors were obtained from a man aged 18 to 30 in good health and CMV-seropositive. Each CDR3 is given with its conserved first and last residue. The D gene is left open where the match is weak. The size entry is marked missing in some rows and otherwise reads once, few, many or a size class.

clone size: NA
D gene: NA
V gene: TRBV9
J gene: TRBJ2-2
CDR3 DNA: TGTGCCAGCAGCGTAGACGCGAAAACGAACACCGGGGAGCTGTTTTTT
CDR3 protein: CASSVDAKTNTGELFF

clone size: NA
D gene: TRBD2
V gene: TRBV28
J gene: TRBJ2-3
CDR3 DNA: TGTGCCAGCAGCCCAGCATCCGGGACTAGCTTGTATTTT
CDR3 protein: CASSPASGTSLYF

clone size: NA
D gene: TRBD2
V gene: TRBV7-2
J gene: TRBJ2-5
CDR3 DNA: TGTGCCAGCAGCTCCCTGGGCGGGAGCGTCGAGACCCAGTACTTC
CDR3 protein: CASSSLGGSVETQYF

clone size: NA
D gene: TRBD1
V gene: TRBV5-8
J gene: TRBJ2-1
CDR3 DNA: TGTGCCAGCAGTACCGGGACAGGGGTCATGGATGAGCAGTTCTTC
CDR3 protein: CASSTGTGVMDEQFF

clone size: NA
D gene: NA
V gene: TRBV27
J gene: TRBJ1-5
CDR3 DNA: TGTGCCAGCAGTATCCGGGATAGCAATCAGCCCCAGCATTTT
CDR3 protein: CASSIRDSNQPQHF

clone size: NA
D gene: TRBD2
V gene: TRBV30
J gene: TRBJ2-2
CDR3 DNA: TGTGCCTGGAGTGGATTAGCGGGGTACACCGGGGAGCTGTTTTTT
CDR3 protein: CAWSGLAGYTGELFF

clone size: NA
D gene: TRBD1
V gene: TRBV9
J gene: TRBJ1-1
CDR3 DNA: TGTGCCAGCAGCGTAGCCCCCCGGGACAGTAAAGCTTTCTTT
CDR3 protein: CASSVAPRDSKAFF

clone size: NA
D gene: NA
V gene: TRBV29-1
J gene: TRBJ2-7
CDR3 DNA: TGCAGCGTTGTAATCGGGGCCTACGAGCAGTACTTC
CDR3 protein: CSVVIGAYEQYF

clone size: NA
D gene: NA
V gene: TRBV7-9
J gene: TRBJ1-2
CDR3 DNA: TGTGCCAGCAGCTCGCCCCTCCAGGATCTTTATGGCTACACCTTC
CDR3 protein: CASSSPLQDLYGYTF

clone size: NA
D gene: NA
V gene: TRBV7-3
J gene: TRBJ2-5
CDR3 DNA: TGTGCCAGCAGCTTAAATCCGGGGGAGGAGACCCAGTACTTC
CDR3 protein: CASSLNPGEETQYF

clone size: NA
D gene: NA
V gene: TRBV27
J gene: TRBJ2-1
CDR3 DNA: TGTGCCAGCAGTTTAGGTCCGGGAGAAGGCTGGAATGAGCAGTTCTTC
CDR3 protein: CASSLGPGEGWNEQFF

clone size: once
D gene: TRBD1
V gene: TRBV5-1
J gene: TRBJ1-1
CDR3 DNA: TGCGCCAGCAGCTTGGACAGGGGCGCTGAAGCTTTCTTT
CDR3 protein: CASSLDRGAEAFF

clone size: NA
D gene: NA
V gene: TRBV4-1
J gene: TRBJ1-4
CDR3 DNA: TGCGCCAGCAGCCAAGAGGGGGCTGGGAATGAAAAACTGTTTTTT
CDR3 protein: CASSQEGAGNEKLFF

clone size: NA
D gene: TRBD1
V gene: TRBV6-4
J gene: TRBJ1-2
CDR3 DNA: TGTGCCAGCAGTAACGACGGGACAGGGATCCATGGCTACACCTTC
CDR3 protein: CASSNDGTGIHGYTF